Here is one T cell receptor (beta chain) with its context. The data were taken from a study of blood T cell repertoires in COVID-19. Per the germline V gene, CDR1 is SNHLY and CDR2 is FYNNEI. Trimming took off 4 bases at V and 5 bases at J, with 24 bases between the two ends. This CDR3 is 19 amino acids long. Sequencing was performed with immunoSEQ multiplex PCR; in TCRdb, only in-frame clones are kept and a portion is missing. The repertoire includes more than 65,000 clones, about three quarters of them detected once, and less than 40% sits in the top ten. The receptor was isolated from a woman between 65 and 79 years old with acute or convalescent COVID-19. The rearrangement joins TRBV2 to TRBJ1-6; unclear D gene. What was sequenced was peripheral blood. The CDR3 protein is CASSGGLGGAGSDNSPLHF. CDR3 nucleotides: TGTGCCAGCAGTGGAGGTTTGGGAGGAGCGGGTAGCGATAATTCACCCCTCCACTTT.